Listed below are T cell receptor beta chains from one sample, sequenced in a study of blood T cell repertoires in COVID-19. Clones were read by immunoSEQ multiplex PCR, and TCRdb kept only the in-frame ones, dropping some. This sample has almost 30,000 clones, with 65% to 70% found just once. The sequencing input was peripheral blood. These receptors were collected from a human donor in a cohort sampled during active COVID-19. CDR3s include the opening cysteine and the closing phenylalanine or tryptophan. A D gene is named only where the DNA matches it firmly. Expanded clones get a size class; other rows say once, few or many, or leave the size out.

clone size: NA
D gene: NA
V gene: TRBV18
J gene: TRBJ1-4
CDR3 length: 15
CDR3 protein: CASSPRTDPNEKLFF
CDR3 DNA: TGTGCCAGCTCACCTAGGACTGATCCTAATGAAAAACTGTTTTTT

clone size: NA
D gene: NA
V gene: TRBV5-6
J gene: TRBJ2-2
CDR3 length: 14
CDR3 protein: CASSRGGGTGELFF
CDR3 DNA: TGTGCCAGCAGCAGGGGTGGGGGGACCGGGGAGCTGTTTTTT

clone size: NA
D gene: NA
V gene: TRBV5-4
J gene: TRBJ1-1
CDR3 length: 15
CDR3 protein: CASSGVATVNTEAFF
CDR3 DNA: TGTGCCAGCAGCGGGGTGGCGACAGTGAACACTGAAGCTTTCTTT

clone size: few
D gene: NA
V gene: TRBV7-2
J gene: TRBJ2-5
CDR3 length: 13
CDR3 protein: CASSYRGQETQYF
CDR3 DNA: TGTGCCAGCAGCTACCGGGGTCAAGAGACCCAGTACTTC

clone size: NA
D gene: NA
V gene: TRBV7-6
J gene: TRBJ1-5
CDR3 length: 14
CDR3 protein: CASSLVGSDQPQHF
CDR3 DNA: TGTGCCAGCAGCTTAGTAGGGAGCGATCAGCCCCAGCATTTT

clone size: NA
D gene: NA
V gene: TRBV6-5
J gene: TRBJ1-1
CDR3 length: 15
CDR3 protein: CASSYNPTLNTEAFF
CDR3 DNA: TGTGCCAGCAGTTACAACCCGACACTGAACACTGAAGCTTTCTTT

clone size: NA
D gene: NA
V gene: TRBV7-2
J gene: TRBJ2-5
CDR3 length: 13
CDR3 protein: CASSGLSQETQYF
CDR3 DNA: TGTGCCAGCAGCGGACTTTCCCAAGAGACCCAGTACTTC

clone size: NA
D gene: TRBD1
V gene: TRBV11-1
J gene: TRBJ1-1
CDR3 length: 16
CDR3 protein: CASSEQGVAVNTEAFF
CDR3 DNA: TGTGCCAGCAGCGAACAGGGGGTAGCGGTGAACACTGAAGCTTTCTTT

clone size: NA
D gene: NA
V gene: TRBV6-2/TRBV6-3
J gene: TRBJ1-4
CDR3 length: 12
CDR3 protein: CASSYADRGLFF
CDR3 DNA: TGTGCCAGCAGTTACGCCGATCGTGGCCTGTTTTTT

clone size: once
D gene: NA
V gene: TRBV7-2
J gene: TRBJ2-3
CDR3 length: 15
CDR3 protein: CASSFNGGSTDTQYF
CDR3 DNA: TGTGCCAGCAGCTTTAATGGCGGGAGCACAGATACGCAGTATTTT

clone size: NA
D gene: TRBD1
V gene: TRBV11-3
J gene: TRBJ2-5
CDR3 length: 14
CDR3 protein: CASSQRQGVETQYF
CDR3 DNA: TGTGCCAGCAGCCAACGACAGGGGGTGGAGACCCAGTACTTC

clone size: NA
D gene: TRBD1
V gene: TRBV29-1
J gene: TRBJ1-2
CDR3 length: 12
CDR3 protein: CSVGTGPIGYTF
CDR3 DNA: TGCAGCGTTGGGACAGGGCCCATTGGCTACACCTTC

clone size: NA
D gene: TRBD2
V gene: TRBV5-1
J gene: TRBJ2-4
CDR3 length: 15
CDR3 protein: CASSSLEREGNIQYF
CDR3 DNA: TGCGCCAGCAGCTCCCTCGAGCGGGAGGGCAACATTCAGTACTTC

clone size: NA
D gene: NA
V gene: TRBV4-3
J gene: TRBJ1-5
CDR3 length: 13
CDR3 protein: CASSQDSRGPQHF
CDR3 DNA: TGCGCCAGCAGCCAAGATAGCCGAGGGCCCCAGCATTTT

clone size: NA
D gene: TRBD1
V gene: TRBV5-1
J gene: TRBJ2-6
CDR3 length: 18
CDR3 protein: CASSSQGATAPGANVLTF
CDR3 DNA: TGCGCCAGCAGCTCACAGGGGGCAACTGCCCCTGGGGCCAACGTCCTGACTTTC

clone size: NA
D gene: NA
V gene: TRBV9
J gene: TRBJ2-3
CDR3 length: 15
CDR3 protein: CASSVEVGAGDTQYF
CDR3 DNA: TGTGCCAGCAGCGTAGAGGTAGGGGCAGGAGATACGCAGTATTTT

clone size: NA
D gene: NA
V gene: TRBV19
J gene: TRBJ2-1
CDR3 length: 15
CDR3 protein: CASREQGFAYNEQFF
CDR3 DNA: TGTGCCAGTAGGGAACAGGGATTCGCCTACAATGAGCAGTTCTTC

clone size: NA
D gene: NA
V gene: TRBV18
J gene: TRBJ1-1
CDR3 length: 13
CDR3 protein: CASSPGGAGEAFF
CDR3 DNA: TGTGCCAGCTCCCCTGGGGGGGCGGGGGAAGCTTTCTTT

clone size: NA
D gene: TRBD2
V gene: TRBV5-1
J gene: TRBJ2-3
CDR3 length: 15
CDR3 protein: CASSRIAGGTDTQYF
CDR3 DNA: TGCGCCAGCAGCAGAATAGCGGGAGGCACAGATACGCAGTATTTT

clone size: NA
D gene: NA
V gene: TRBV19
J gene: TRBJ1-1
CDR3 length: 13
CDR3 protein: CASSTGQNTEAFF
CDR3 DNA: TGTGCCAGTAGTACGGGACAGAACACTGAAGCTTTCTTT

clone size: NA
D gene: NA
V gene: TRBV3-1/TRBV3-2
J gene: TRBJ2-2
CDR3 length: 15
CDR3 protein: CASSQGLGGTGELFF
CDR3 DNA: TGTGCCAGCAGCCAAGGGTTAGGAGGCACCGGGGAGCTGTTTTTT

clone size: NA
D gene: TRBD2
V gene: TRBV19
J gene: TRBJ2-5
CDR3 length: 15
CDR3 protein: CASSIDQRGRETQYF
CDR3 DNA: TGTGCCAGTAGTATAGATCAGCGGGGGCGGGAGACCCAGTACTTC

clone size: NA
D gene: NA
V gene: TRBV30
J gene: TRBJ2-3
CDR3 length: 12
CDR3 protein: CAWSGGIDTQYF
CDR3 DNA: TGTGCCTGGAGTGGCGGAATCGATACGCAGTATTTT

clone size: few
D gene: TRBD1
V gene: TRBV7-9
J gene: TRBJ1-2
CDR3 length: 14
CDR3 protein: CASSLHDRDSGYTF
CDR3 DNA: TGTGCCAGCAGCTTACACGACAGGGACTCTGGCTACACCTTC

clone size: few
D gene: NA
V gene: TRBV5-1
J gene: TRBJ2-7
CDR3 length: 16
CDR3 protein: CASSLESREESYEQYF
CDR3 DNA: TGCGCCAGCAGCTTGGAGTCAAGAGAAGAATCCTACGAGCAGTACTTC

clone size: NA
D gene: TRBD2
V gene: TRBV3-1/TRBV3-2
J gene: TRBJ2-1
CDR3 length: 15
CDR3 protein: CASRYSGGGYNEQFF
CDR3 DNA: TGTGCCAGCAGGTATAGCGGGGGGGGTTACAATGAGCAGTTCTTC

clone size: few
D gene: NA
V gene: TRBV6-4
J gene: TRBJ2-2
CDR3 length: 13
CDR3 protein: CASRRENTGELFF
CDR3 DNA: TGTGCCAGCAGAAGAGAGAACACCGGGGAGCTGTTTTTT

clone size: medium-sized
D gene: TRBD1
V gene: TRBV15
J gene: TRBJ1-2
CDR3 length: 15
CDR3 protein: CATSREDRGLLGYTF
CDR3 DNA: TGTGCCACCAGCAGGGAGGACAGGGGGCTTCTTGGCTACACCTTC

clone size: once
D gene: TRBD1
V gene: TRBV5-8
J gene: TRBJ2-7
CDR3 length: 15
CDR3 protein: CASSNFQGVSYEQYF
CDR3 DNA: TGTGCCAGCAGCAACTTTCAGGGGGTTTCATACGAGCAGTACTTC

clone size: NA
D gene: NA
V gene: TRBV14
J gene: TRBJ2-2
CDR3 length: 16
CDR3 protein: CASSHRVRGNTGELFF
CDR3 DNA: TGTGCCAGCAGCCACCGAGTGCGGGGGAACACCGGGGAGCTGTTTTTT

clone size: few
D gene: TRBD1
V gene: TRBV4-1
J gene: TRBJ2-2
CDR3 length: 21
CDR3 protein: CASSPTGQGVISDANTGELFF
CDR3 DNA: TGCGCCAGCAGCCCAACCGGACAGGGGGTGATATCAGACGCGAACACCGGGGAGCTGTTTTTT

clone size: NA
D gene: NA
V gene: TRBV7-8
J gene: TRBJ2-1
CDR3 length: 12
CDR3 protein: CASSLRGKEQFF
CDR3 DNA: TGTGCCAGCAGCTTAAGGGGTAAGGAGCAGTTCTTC

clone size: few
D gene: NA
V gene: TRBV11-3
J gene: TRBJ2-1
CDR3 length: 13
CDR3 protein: CASSQGQSGEQFF
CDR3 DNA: TGTGCCAGCAGCCAAGGACAGTCGGGTGAGCAGTTCTTC

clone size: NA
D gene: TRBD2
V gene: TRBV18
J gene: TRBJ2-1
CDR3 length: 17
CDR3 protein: CASFPSAGLVGYNEQFF
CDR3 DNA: TGTGCCAGCTTCCCAAGTGCGGGACTAGTTGGCTACAATGAGCAGTTCTTC

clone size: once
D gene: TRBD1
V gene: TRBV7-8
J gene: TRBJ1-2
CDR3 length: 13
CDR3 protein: CASSLMTGGGYTF
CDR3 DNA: TGTGCCAGCAGCTTAATGACAGGGGGAGGCTACACCTTC

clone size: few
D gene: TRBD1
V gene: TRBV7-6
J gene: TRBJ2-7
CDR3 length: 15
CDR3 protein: CASSLGQGSSYEQYF
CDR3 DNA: TGTGCCAGCAGCTTAGGACAGGGTAGCTCCTACGAGCAGTACTTC

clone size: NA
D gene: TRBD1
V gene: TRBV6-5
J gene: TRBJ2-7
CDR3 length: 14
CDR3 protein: CASINSAGGNEQYF
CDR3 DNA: TGTGCCAGCATCAACAGCGCAGGGGGCAACGAGCAGTACTTC

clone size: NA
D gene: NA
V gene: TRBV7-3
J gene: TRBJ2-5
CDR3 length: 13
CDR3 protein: CASGQGLKETQYF
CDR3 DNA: TGTGCCAGCGGTCAGGGGCTTAAAGAGACCCAGTACTTC

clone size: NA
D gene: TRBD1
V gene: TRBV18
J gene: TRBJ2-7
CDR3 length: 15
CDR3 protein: CASSPPWDSSYEQYF
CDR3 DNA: TGTGCCAGCTCACCGCCGTGGGACAGTTCCTACGAGCAGTACTTC

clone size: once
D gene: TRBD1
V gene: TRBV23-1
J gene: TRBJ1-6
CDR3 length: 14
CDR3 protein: CAREGDRANSPLHF
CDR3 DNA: TGCGCCAGAGAGGGGGACAGGGCTAATTCACCCCTCCACTTT

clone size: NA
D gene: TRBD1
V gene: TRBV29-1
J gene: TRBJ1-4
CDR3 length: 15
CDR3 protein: CSVEAPGQLNEKLFF
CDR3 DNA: TGCAGCGTTGAAGCCCCGGGACAGCTTAATGAAAAACTGTTTTTT

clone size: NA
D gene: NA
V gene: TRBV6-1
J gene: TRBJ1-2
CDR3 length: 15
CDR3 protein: CASSEGVSTFYGYTF
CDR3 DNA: TGTGCCAGCAGTGAAGGTGTCAGTACCTTCTATGGCTACACCTTC

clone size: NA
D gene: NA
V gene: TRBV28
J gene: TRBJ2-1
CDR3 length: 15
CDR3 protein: CASRGGTATYNEQFF
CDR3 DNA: TGTGCCAGCAGGGGCGGGACAGCGACCTACAATGAGCAGTTCTTC

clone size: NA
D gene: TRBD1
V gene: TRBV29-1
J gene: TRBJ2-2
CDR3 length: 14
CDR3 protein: CSVQDRANTGELFF
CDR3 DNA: TGCAGCGTGCAGGACAGGGCGAACACCGGGGAGCTGTTTTTT

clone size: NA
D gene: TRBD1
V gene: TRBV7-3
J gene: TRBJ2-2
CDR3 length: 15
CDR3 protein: CASSPAWQGAGELFF
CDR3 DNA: TGTGCCAGCAGCCCCGCTTGGCAGGGGGCCGGGGAGCTGTTTTTT

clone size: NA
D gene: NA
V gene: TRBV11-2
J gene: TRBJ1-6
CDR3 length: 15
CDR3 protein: CASSPNSGLLSPLHF
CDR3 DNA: TGTGCCAGCAGCCCGAACTCGGGATTACTCTCGCCCCTCCACTTT

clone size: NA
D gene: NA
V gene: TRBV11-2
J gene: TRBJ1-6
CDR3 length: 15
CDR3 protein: CASSLSRARGSPLHF
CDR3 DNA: TGTGCCAGCAGCTTGTCCCGAGCCAGGGGTTCACCCCTCCACTTT

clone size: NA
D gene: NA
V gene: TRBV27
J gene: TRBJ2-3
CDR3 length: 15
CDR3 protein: CASSLGLGGTDTQYF
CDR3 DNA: TGTGCCAGCAGTTTGGGACTGGGGGGCACAGATACGCAGTATTTT

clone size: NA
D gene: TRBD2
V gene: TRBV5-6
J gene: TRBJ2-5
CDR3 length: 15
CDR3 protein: CASRRVAGPQETQYF
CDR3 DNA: TGTGCCAGCCGGAGGGTAGCGGGGCCTCAAGAGACCCAGTACTTC